This T cell receptor beta chain stems from a study of cytomegalovirus exposure and HLA in healthy donors. Remarks on this clone: What it recognizes is unknown.

Germline assignment: CDR1 WSHSY and CDR2 SAAADI. CDR3 length: 14 amino acids. The ends were cut back, 0 bases at V and 5 bases at J, with 8 bases in the middle. PCR amplification relied on 60 Vbeta primers (plus 13 Jbeta primers). Clones were read by immunoSEQ multiplex PCR, and TCRdb kept only the in-frame ones, dropping some. The sample includes more than 150,000 clones, roughly 84% of them seen just once. Overall study results and limits: As was reported, the HLA-A and HLA-B alleles of most subjects were accurately predicted from TCR beta sequences. The authors excluded some V segments, including TRBV6-2 and TRBV6-3, as indistinguishable. Sequencing artifact likely explains a cluster of highly shared sequence variants.

The clonotype originates from a woman aged 45-59 years in good health and CMV-seropositive. The chain employs TRBV10-2 and TRBJ1-5; no clear D gene. The sample was PBMCs. The CDR3 is CASSESVSDQPQHF. CDR3 nucleotide sequence: TGCGCCAGCAGTGAGTCCGTGAGTGATCAGCCCCAGCATTTT.